This T cell receptor beta chain was sequenced for a study of T cell responses to AZD1222 COVID-19 vaccine (dated by TCRdb to the early 2020s). With regard to the full study: Because spike-specific TCR depth and breadth did not differ between the two schedules, AZD1222 recipients who got a second dose at roughly 4 weeks were pooled with those who got a second dose at roughly 12 weeks. Enrollment into the trials was organized by age into subgroups of 18-55, 56-69 and 70-plus years, and those subgroups contained roughly 160, 29 and 62 TCR-sequenced participants, respectively. A total of under 250 trial participants underwent TCR sequencing, of whom 200 to 220 had received two doses of AZD1222 and roughly 26 had received two doses of the MenACWY control vaccine. Summary of the overall study and its limitations: Because no samples from the day 14 peak response were available, repertoires could be characterized only after the peak T cell response. Only six AZD1222 recipients were SARS-CoV-2 seropositive at baseline, limiting conclusions about previously exposed vaccinees. Reportedly, almost half of the unique spike-specific TCRs recognized epitopes lying outside the regions that are mutated in the B.1.351 and B.1.1.7 variants. Spike-specific TCR breadth and depth rose significantly after two AZD1222 doses compared with day 0 and with MenACWY recipients. The whole spike protein was spanned by vaccine-associated CD4 TCRs, and dominant responses were seen in regions 160-218 and 743-854. Participants were mostly white British and included more females than males, and it was suggested by the authors that clonal diversity may have been underestimated. In the small 56-69-year group, the increase in depth fell short of significance, most likely because of low power.

Between the V and J ends, shortened by 8 bases and 4 bases respectively, the junction contains 12 bases. Reading the germline V gene (reference sequence) gives CDR1 LNHDA and CDR2 SQIVND. The CDR3 starts with the cysteine, ends with the phenylalanine, and has 13 residues. Just the 39-base CDR3 DNA is kept, in frame starting at base 1. What the time point label conveys for this sample: baseline before first vaccination. Samples from vaccinated people were obtained from the UK trials COV001 and COV002, which included a single-blind randomized controlled phase 2/3 trial of AZD1222 (ChAdOx1 nCoV-19) in healthy adults. For TCRbeta chain sequencing, PBMC samples from trial participants were taken at day 0 and at day 28 after the second dose. A note on this clone: Its binding antigen is unknown. Qualities for individual bases were not recorded, and no much larger clone is one base off.

The CDR3 regions of human TCRbeta chains were analyzed by immunosequencing. The published analysis was carried out like this. TCRs in the repertoires were matched against a reference library of SARS-CoV-2-specific TCRs that had been generated with the MIRA antigen-specificity platform. Breadth was defined as the fraction of unique TCRs that were SARS-CoV-2-associated, and depth was defined as the fraction of total T cells that were SARS-CoV-2-associated. Using the MIRA data, every spike-specific TCR was mapped to the spike region that the TCR reacted to and assigned to either a CD4 or a CD8 class. Log10-transformed breadth and depth values were compared by one-way ANOVA with Sidak's multiple comparisons tests. This immuneACCESS table, as held by TCRdb, lists in-frame sequences with V and J called but not all clones. Of the missing ones, under half trace to an unresolved V gene in checked studies; the others have no known cause. From that table come the V and J calls and clone size; the DNA was used to work out D and trimming. Present in this sample are about 120,000 clones, approximately 90% of which were seen just once. 2.5% to 4% of the sample belongs to the ten largest clones.

The chain is assembled from TRBV19 and TRBJ1-5; no D gene is confidently identified. The source is an adult in good health. Source: peripheral blood, taken on day 0 of AZD1222 vaccination. The CDR3 has the sequence CASRVRENQPQHF. The DNA sequence is TGTGCCAGTCGGGTCCGGGAGAATCAGCCCCAGCATTTT.